This TCR beta chain is drawn from a study of PD-1 blockade in classical Hodgkin lymphoma. A word on this clone: The target antigen is unknown.

This CDR3 has 13 residues. The V end lost 3 bases, the J end lost 6 bases, and 8 bases lay between the germline ends. Germline loops: CDR1 SEHNR, CDR2 FQNEAQ (reference sequence). As to time point: newly diagnosed, previously untreated cHL patient sample. General study points: What drove the repertoire differences, possibly disease activity or prior therapy, has not been defined. Newly diagnosed patients were reported to exhibit reduced baseline TCR diversity relative to healthy donors.

Sequenced by immunoSEQ multiplex PCR; TCRdb stores in-frame clones only, minus some. The sample carries about 7,100 clones, around 76% recorded once. The J gene is TRBJ2-2, the V gene TRBV7-9; D call uncertain. Material: peripheral blood mononuclear cells (PBMCs). The receptor was derived from a human donor with classical Hodgkin lymphoma. CDR3 DNA sequence: TGTGCCAGCAGCTTCTATGGCCCCGGGGAGCTGTTTTTT. This sequence encodes CASSFYGPGELFF.